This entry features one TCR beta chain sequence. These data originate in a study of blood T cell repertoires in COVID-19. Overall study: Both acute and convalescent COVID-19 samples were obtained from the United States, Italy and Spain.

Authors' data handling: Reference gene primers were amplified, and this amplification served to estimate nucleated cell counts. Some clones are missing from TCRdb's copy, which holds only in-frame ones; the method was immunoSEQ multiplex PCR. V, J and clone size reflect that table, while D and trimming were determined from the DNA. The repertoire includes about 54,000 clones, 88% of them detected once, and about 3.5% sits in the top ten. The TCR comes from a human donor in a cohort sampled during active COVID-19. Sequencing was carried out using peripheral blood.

The CDR3 sequence: CASSPTGRGYGYTF. CDR3 DNA: TGTGCCAGTAGTCCGACAGGGCGAGGCTATGGCTACACCTTC. This chain links TRBV19 with TRBJ1-2; the match to TRBD1 covers 7 bases. CDR3 length equals 14 residues. Germline-derived CDR1 and CDR2 are LNHDA and SQIVND (reference sequence). Trimming took 5 bases from V and 4 from J; bases not matched to a gene: 7.